Listed here is a single T cell receptor (beta chain). What it recognizes is unknown. The CDR3 runs to 13 residues. The V gene's germline CDR1 is MDHEN and CDR2 SYDVKM. Trimming took 7 bases from V and 1 from J, leaving 10 bases between them. These data are taken from a study of cytotoxic CD8 clonotypes in ibrutinib-treated CLL. Background on the study: Of the patients, 11 were relapsed/refractory, some 15 treatment-naive and roughly 17 IGHV unmutated. Partial responses totalled about 24 and complete responses 2; after median about six years, about 15 remained remitted and roughly twelve progressed.

Findings and limits, study-wide: Public clonotypes showed up rarely, and on treatment they shrank or held steady.

Assay used: immunoSEQ multiplex PCR; TCRdb lists only in-frame clones, some missing. The table has 60,000 to 70,000 clones, 57% seen once. Libraries of TCR beta were made from about 2.2 micrograms of genomic DNA that came from cryopreserved PBMCs. The receptor was isolated from a human donor with chronic lymphocytic leukemia. Sequences were derived from PBMCs, sampled after 12 months of ibrutinib treatment. The chain uses TRBV28 and TRBJ1-1, with D possibly being TRBD1 (5 bases). CDR3 DNA: TGTGCCAGCAACAGGCTAGAGAACACTGAAGCTTTCTTT. Protein sequence: CASNRLENTEAFF.